Listed here are 9 T cell receptor beta chains from one sample, sequenced in a study of blood T cell repertoires in COVID-19. The data were produced by immunoSEQ multiplex PCR, yet TCRdb's version contains in-frame clones alone and is incomplete. The sample yields tens of thousands of clones, roughly 87% seen once. The sequenced material came from peripheral blood. These TCRs come from a man older than 75 in a cohort sampled during active COVID-19.

The chain employs TRBV18 and TRBJ1-1; D ambiguous. CDR3 size: 13 residues. CDR1 is KGHSH, CDR2 LQKENI, per germline. The V gene lost 0 bases and the J gene lost 8 bases, with 10 bases spanning the gap. CDR3 bases: TGTGCCAGCTCACCACCATGGCCGCCAGAAGCTTTCTTT. It is translated as CASSPPWPPEAFF.

The table lists this clone with a count of one. This rearrangement joins TRBV7-9 to TRBJ2-2; 8 bases line up with TRBD1. From germline, CDR1 is SEHNR and CDR2 FQNEAQ (reference sequence). V dropped 5 bases and J dropped 1; count of bases not matched to a gene: 6. CDR3 size: 16 residues. The CDR3 loop is CASSPLGTGNTGELFF. In DNA form, the CDR3 reads TGTGCCAGCAGCCCGCTGGGGACAGGGAACACCGGGGAGCTGTTTTTT.

The chain joins TRBV6-5 to TRBJ1-3, with D uncertain. Trimming took 0 bases from V and 0 from J, leaving 6 bases between them. The CDR3 sequence is 15 residues long. The V gene's germline CDR1 is MNHEY and CDR2 SVGAGI. The CDR3 DNA reads as TGTGCCAGCAGTTACTCGTACAACTCTGGAAACACCATATATTTT. Encoded protein: CASSYSYNSGNTIYF.

The chain has TRBV12-3 or TRBV12-4 and TRBJ1-5; D is uncertain. The V end lost 2 bases, the J end lost 7 bases, and 9 bases lay between the germline ends. This CDR3 has 13 residues. CDR3 DNA sequence: TGTGCCAGCAGTTTATCCGGGGTCCAGCCCCAGCATTTT. It encodes CASSLSGVQPQHF.

The chain couples TRBV3-1 (or the pseudogene TRBV3-2) to TRBJ2-7; D is possibly TRBD2 (5 bases). This CDR3 region has 16 residues. CDR1 LGHDT and CDR2 YNNKEL come from the germline V gene (reference sequence). V was clipped by 0 bases and J by 0 bases, with 12 bases between them. CDR3 sequence (DNA): TGTGCCAGCAGCCAAGATCGACCGGGAAACTCCTACGAGCAGTACTTC. Its translation: CASSQDRPGNSYEQYF.

About this clone itself: Other DNA sequences of this sample code for an identical CDR3. The V call is TRBV10-1, the J call TRBJ2-2; the D is unclear. V was cut by 3 bases and J by 1 base, with 9 bases left in between. CDR1 and CDR2 from the germline V gene are WNHNN and SYGVQD (reference sequence). The CDR3 is 15 amino acids. CDR3 loop: CASSDASGNTGELFF. The CDR3 coding sequence is TGCGCCAGCAGTGATGCGTCAGGGAACACCGGGGAGCTGTTTTTT.

V is TRBV9 and J is TRBJ1-1; the D is unclear. V shed 0 bases and J shed 3 bases, with 9 bases lying between them. The CDR3 contains 14 residues. CDR1 and CDR2 (germline): SGDLS, YYNGEE. CDR3 coding DNA: TGTGCCAGCAGCGTAGCGTGGGCTTACACTGAAGCTTTCTTT. It yields the protein CASSVAWAYTEAFF.

CDR3 in DNA: TGTGCCAGCAGCCCGGGGGTTGAAGCTTTCTTT. It yields the protein CASSPGVEAFF. The rearrangement uses TRBV12-3 or TRBV12-4 and TRBJ1-1; weak D call: TRBD1 (5 bases). V shed 6 bases and J shed 7 bases, with 9 bases lying between them. The CDR3 is 11 residues long.

This clone was seen a single time. This sequence joins TRBV6-4 and TRBJ2-2, with TRBD2 matching over 7 bases. CDR3 length equals 14 residues. V shed 8 bases and J 2 bases; nucleotides not matched to a gene: 5. Germline values: CDR1 MRHNA, CDR2 SNTAGT. CDR3 nucleotides: TGTGCCAGCCAGACTAGCCTAAACACCGGGGAGCTGTTTTTT. It yields the protein CASQTSLNTGELFF.